A single sample is the source of the 27 T cell receptor beta chains below, sequenced in a study of T-cell memory formation after mild COVID-19. TCRdb re-called the 5' RACE reads with MiXCR, one entry per CDR3 protein. Altogether roughly 510,000 distinct CDR3 sequences are present, 15% to 20% being singletons, with the ten largest covering less than 10%. Sequenced input: PBMCs or a T cell subset sorted from them (not recorded which). Receptor source: an adult woman who had mild COVID-19 (a few samples of this study predate the infection). Cell type and time point are not known.

This clonotype was seen only a few times. The genes are TRBV5-5 and TRBJ2-7; D unclear. V was shortened by 0 bases and J by 1 base, with 8 bases between the two germline ends. This CDR3 has 14 amino acids. The germline CDR1 and CDR2 sequences are SGHKS and YYEKEE (reference sequence). The DNA for the CDR3 is TGTGCCAGCAGCTTGGTGGCTCCATCCTACGAGCAGTACTTC. This encodes CASSLVAPSYEQYF.

The chain has TRBV29-1 and TRBJ1-1; D unresolved. In germline, CDR1 is SQVTM, CDR2 ANQGSEA. The V end was cut by 8 bases, the J end by 0 bases, with 7 bases between. The CDR3 is 11 amino acids. DNA for the CDR3: TGCAGCATACTACTGAACACTGAAGCTTTCTTT. Translated: CSILLNTEAFF.

V is TRBV29-1 and J is TRBJ2-5, with a weak D call TRBD1 (6 bases). V was trimmed by 4 bases and J by 5 bases, leaving 8 bases between them. The germline V gene encodes CDR1 SQVTM and CDR2 ANQGSEA. This CDR3 has 11 amino acids. The CDR3 reads CSVGGHETQYF. The CDR3 region has the DNA TGCAGCGTTGGGGGGCACGAGACCCAGTACTTC.

The chain joins TRBV3-1 to TRBJ2-1; 8 bases map to TRBD1. The germline V gene encodes CDR1 LGHDT and CDR2 YNNKEL (reference sequence). V trimming: 5 bases; J trimming: 3 bases; junction bases outside the gene matches: 6. The CDR3 is made up of 15 amino acids. This chain's CDR3 is CASSSRQGNYNEQFF. The CDR3 bases are TGTGCCAGCAGCTCTAGACAGGGGAACTACAATGAGCAGTTCTTC.

In its sample, this clonotype was seen a few times. The chain combines TRBV9 with TRBJ2-3; D uncertain. The CDR3 consists of 13 residues. The V end lost 2 bases, the J end lost 5 bases, and 9 bases lay between the germline ends. The germline V gene encodes CDR1 SGDLS and CDR2 YYNGEE. The CDR3 sequence: CASSVGRGDTQYF. The CDR3 nucleotides read TGTGCCAGCAGCGTCGGACGAGGAGATACGCAGTATTTT.

This clonotype was observed a few times. J is TRBJ1-1 and V is TRBV5-5, with D unresolved. The V end was cut by 4 bases, the J end by 3 bases, with 7 bases between. This CDR3 region has 12 residues. Germline V gives CDR1 SGHKS, CDR2 YYEKEE (reference sequence). The CDR3 is CASSIPDTEAFF. CDR3 DNA: TGTGCCAGCAGCATCCCTGACACTGAAGCTTTCTTT.

This clonotype was observed once. CDR3 sequence (DNA): TGTGCCAGCAGCAACTTTGACGGTGAAAAACTGTTTTTT. Its protein is CASSNFDGEKLFF. This chain connects TRBV6-2 or TRBV6-3 to TRBJ1-4, with no clear D. The CDR3 contains 13 residues. The germline CDR1 and CDR2 sequences are MNHEY and SVGEGT. Trimming left V 6 bases short and J 7 bases short, with 12 bases between.

This clonotype appeared a few times. The DNA for the CDR3 is TGTGCCATCCTAGGACAGGAAGGTGGCTACACCTTC. Its translation: CAILGQEGGYTF. The chain couples TRBV10-3 to TRBJ1-2; TRBD1 agrees at 7 bases. Trimming took 8 bases from V and 7 from J; bases not matched to a gene: 7. The CDR3 has 12 residues. The germline CDR1 and CDR2 sequences are ENHRY and SYGVKD.

Only a few counts were recorded for this clonotype. This chain connects TRBV20-1 to TRBJ2-1; D is unresolved. This CDR3 region has 13 residues. Germline-derived CDR1 and CDR2 are DFQATT and SNEGSKA (reference sequence). Deletions cut 3 bases from V and 4 bases from J, with 10 bases between. The CDR3 nucleotides read TGCAGTGCTAGTGTCATGACGTACAATGAGCAGTTCTTC. Protein sequence: CSASVMTYNEQFF.

A few counts support this clonotype. V and J are TRBV28 and TRBJ2-2, with 7 bases that match TRBD2. J lost 2 bases, V lost 6 bases, and 9 bases had no gene match. CDR1 and CDR2 (germline): MDHEN, SYDVKM. The length of the CDR3 is 16 residues. The CDR3 here is CASSPLGGVNTGELFF. CDR3 nucleotide sequence: TGTGCCAGCAGCCCTCTGGGGGGGGTCAACACCGGGGAGCTGTTTTTT.

This clonotype was seen a handful of times. The CDR3 region is CASSRLSHEQFF. The CDR3 nucleotides read TGTGCCAGCAGCCGACTTTCCCATGAGCAGTTCTTC. The chain links TRBV4-2 to TRBJ2-1; D unclear. Looked up from germline, CDR1 is LGHNA and CDR2 is YNFKEQ. V dropped 4 bases and J dropped 8 bases, with 9 bases sitting between them. The CDR3 has 12 residues.

V and J are TRBV7-6 and TRBJ2-3; no clear D. The CDR3 contains 13 residues. Trimming pared 5 bases from V and 3 bases from J, leaving 9 bases between. Germline assignment: CDR1 SGHVS and CDR2 FNYEAQ. CDR3 amino acids: CASSPVWTDTQYF. The CDR3 DNA reads TGTGCCAGCAGCCCTGTGTGGACAGATACGCAGTATTTT. Looking up the rest from reference TRBV7-6 and TRBJ2-3 gives the full variable domain: GAGVSQSPRYKVTKRGQDVALRCDPISGHVSLYWYRQALGQGPEFLTYFNYEAQQDKSGLPNDRFSAERPEGSISTLTIQRTEQRDSAMYRCASSPVWTDTQYFGPGTRLTVL.

This chain joins TRBV7-2 and TRBJ1-2; 9 nucleotides line up with TRBD1. The V segment lost 4 bases and the J segment 0 bases; nucleotides outside the gene matches: 0. Germline lookup yields CDR1 SGHTA and CDR2 FQGNSA. The CDR3 sequence is 14 residues long. CDR3 amino acids: CASSWTGANYGYTF. The DNA for the CDR3 is TGTGCCAGCAGCTGGACAGGGGCTAACTATGGCTACACCTTC.

The chain combines TRBV4-3 with TRBJ2-3; D tentatively reads TRBD1 or TRBD2 (5 bases each). V lost 0 bases, J lost 5 bases, and 12 bases lay in between. Germline V lookup: CDR1 LGHNA, CDR2 YSLEER. The CDR3 length is 15 residues. The CDR3 sequence is CASSQERGRGDTQYF. The CDR3 bases are TGCGCCAGCAGCCAAGAGAGGGGCCGGGGAGATACGCAGTATTTT.

There are many counts of this clonotype. The gene calls are TRBV25-1 and TRBJ2-7; D gene uncertain. V shed 1 base and J shed 7 bases, with 8 bases lying between them. CDR1 is MGHDK and CDR2 is SYGVNS in the germline V gene. This CDR3 is built from 12 residues. CDR3 protein: CASSELAGEQYF. In DNA form, the CDR3 reads TGTGCCAGCAGTGAATTGGCTGGGGAGCAGTACTTC.

The rearrangement links TRBV6-2 or TRBV6-3 to TRBJ2-1; D not certain. There are 13 residues in the CDR3. V gave up 2 bases and J gave up 9 bases, with 11 bases separating them. Germline V gene data show CDR1 as MNHEY and CDR2 as SVGEGT. CDR3 protein: CASSYDLRGEQFF. Here the CDR3 DNA reads TGTGCCAGCAGTTACGATTTGAGAGGTGAGCAGTTCTTC.

This clonotype was detected only a few times. This chain uses TRBV4-1 with TRBJ2-1; no definite D call. Between the trimmed V and J ends, which lost 0 bases and 7 bases, there was a span of 10 bases. The CDR3 has 14 residues. Germline lookup yields CDR1 MGHRA and CDR2 YSYEKL. The CDR3 loop reads CASSQEAQTNEQFF. The CDR3 bases are TGCGCCAGCAGCCAAGAAGCTCAGACTAATGAGCAGTTCTTC.

This clonotype showed up just a few times. The chain links TRBV2 to TRBJ2-5; tentatively, D is TRBD1 (6 bases). The CDR3 contains 14 residues. CDR1 is SNHLY and CDR2 is FYNNEI in the germline V gene. V lost 3 bases, J lost 0 bases, and 8 bases lay in between. Here the CDR3 reads CASSDRGYQETQYF. For the CDR3, the DNA is TGTGCCAGCAGTGACAGGGGTTACCAAGAGACCCAGTACTTC.

The V gene is TRBV29-1, the J gene TRBJ2-1, with TRBD1 as a possible D gene (6 bases). The length of the CDR3 is 15 residues. Germline values: CDR1 SQVTM, CDR2 ANQGSEA. Trimming took off 3 bases at V and 1 base at J, with 13 bases between the two ends. CDR3 sequence (DNA): TGCAGCGTTGAGAGTACAGGGCGGTCCTACAATGAGCAGTTCTTC. Translated, it gives CSVESTGRSYNEQFF.

The V gene is TRBV4-2, the J gene TRBJ2-7; TRBD2 aligns across 8 bases. This CDR3 region has 19 residues. Germline V gene data show CDR1 as LGHNA and CDR2 as YNFKEQ. After removal of 0 bases from V and 0 bases from J, the junction contained 13 bases not matched to a gene. CDR3 amino acids: CASSQDRVRPAGGSYEQYF. Written as DNA, the CDR3 is TGTGCCAGCAGCCAAGATAGGGTTCGCCCGGCGGGGGGCTCCTACGAGCAGTACTTC.

There are a few counts of this clonotype. V gene TRBV7-9 combines with J gene TRBJ1-1; D ambiguous. Trimming shortened V by 2 bases and J by 0 bases, and 13 bases separated the two germline ends. The CDR3 has 16 residues. Germline V gene data show CDR1 as SEHNR and CDR2 as FQNEAQ (reference sequence). CDR3 nucleotide sequence: TGTGCCAGCAGCTTAAGAGGGATACTAATGAACACTGAAGCTTTCTTT. Translating gives CASSLRGILMNTEAFF.

This clonotype was recorded a few times. The V call is TRBV5-6, the J call TRBJ2-1; tentatively, D is TRBD2 (6 bases). The CDR3 totals 16 residues. Trimming pared 4 bases from V and 8 bases from J, leaving 22 bases between. Germline-derived CDR1 and CDR2 are SGHDT and YYEEEE. The CDR3 DNA follows: TGTGCCAGCAGCCATCCGGGACTTCGGATCCTCGATGAGCAGTTCTTC. It specifies CASSHPGLRILDEQFF.

This sequence joins TRBV5-1 and TRBJ1-1; no clear D gene. This CDR3 is 17 amino acids long. Trimming took 0 bases from V and 3 from J, leaving 18 bases between them. Per germline, CDR1 SGHRS and CDR2 YFSETQ. The CDR3: CASSLVGISNRDTEAFF. CDR3 DNA sequence: TGCGCCAGCAGCTTGGTCGGGATTTCTAATCGGGACACTGAAGCTTTCTTT.

This clonotype showed up just a few times. The rearrangement links TRBV30 to TRBJ1-5, with a tentative D call TRBD1 (6 bases). Per the germline V gene, CDR1 is GTSNPN and CDR2 is SVGIG (reference sequence). The V gene lost 2 bases and the J gene lost 0 bases, with 8 bases spanning the gap. The CDR3 consists of 14 residues. In DNA form, the CDR3 reads TGTGCCTGGAGTCGGACAGATAGCAATCAGCCCCAGCATTTT. Protein product: CAWSRTDSNQPQHF.

The chain uses TRBV5-6 and TRBJ2-3; possibly TRBD1 for D (5 bases). Trimming pared 1 base from V and 9 bases from J, leaving 18 bases between. The CDR3 is 15 amino acids. Germline-derived CDR1 and CDR2 are SGHDT and YYEEEE. The CDR3 DNA reads TGTGCCAGCAGCTTGCAGGGCAACGACGTATCGACGCAGTATTTT. Its translation is CASSLQGNDVSTQYF.

The chain uses TRBV5-5 and TRBJ1-1; D remains ambiguous. The length of the CDR3 is 13 residues. The germline CDR1 and CDR2 sequences are SGHKS and YYEKEE (reference sequence). V was clipped by 5 bases and J by 0 bases, with 8 bases between them. The CDR3 DNA is TGTGCCAGCAGATCAGACATGAACACTGAAGCTTTCTTT. Translated, it gives CASRSDMNTEAFF.

The count of this clonotype is one. The J gene is TRBJ1-1, the V gene TRBV12-3 or TRBV12-4, with 9 bases identical to TRBD1. Germline trimming cut 4 bases from V and 8 bases from J; bases unmatched to any gene: 11. CDR3 length: 15 residues. CDR3 nucleotide sequence: TGTGCCAGCAGTTCCACCGGAACAGGGGGCCAGGAAGCTTTCTTT. This translates into CASSSTGTGGQEAFF.